This record covers a single T cell receptor (beta chain). Its antigen is not known. The table came from immunoSEQ multiplex PCR; TCRdb's copy has only in-frame clones and leaves some out. The sample shows about 20,000 clones, and around 3% sits with its ten largest clones. Cervical HPV DNA detected by MY09/MY11 PCR, typed by dot-blot. This sample was taken from a study of T cells in women clearing cervical HPV infection. On the study more broadly: Controls' single incident HPV16 infection cleared within 12 months without precancer.

General study findings and limits: Each sample's T-cell count was unknown, possibly confounding richness.

The source of this sequence is a woman between 18 and 75 years old with a cervical HPV16 infection that either progressed to CIN3+ or cleared (not recorded which). Sequencing input: blood buffy coat.

The sequenced CDR3 bases are TGTGCCAGCAGCCCCGCGGGTACG. It codes for CASSPAGT. The whole CDR3 protein reads CASSPAGTQYF. The chain has TRBV9 and TRBJ2-3, with D perhaps matching TRBD2 (5 bases). Read data end 3 residues before the CDR3 end; the end is taken from the germline J gene. V lost 4 bases and J lost 8, with 8 bases in between. The CDR3 has 11 residues. Germline CDR1 SGDLS, CDR2 YYNGEE.